This T cell receptor beta chain comes out of a study of PD-1 blockade in classical Hodgkin lymphoma. Study-level background: Patients got intravenous nivolumab 3 mg/kg every 2 weeks.

Every one of the patients relapsed after autologous stem cell transplantation (brentuximab vedotin exposure was variable). Purification of CD4+ T cells from thawed PBMCs was performed via magnetic negative selection. Repertoires were generated with immunoSEQ multiplex PCR, while TCRdb's copy carries only in-frame clones and drops some. The repertoire holds 30,000 to 40,000 clones, with approximately 90% as singletons. The ends were cut back, 4 bases at V and 2 bases at J, with 16 bases in the middle. In germline, CDR1 is SGHRS, CDR2 YFSETQ. This CDR3 is 15 amino acids long. Sequenced here: CD4+ T cells from blood, sampled at baseline. This rearrangement joins TRBV5-1 to TRBJ2-7; no firm D call. The TCR comes from a human donor with classical Hodgkin lymphoma. DNA for the CDR3: TGCGCCAGCAGCCCCGAGAAAGGACGAACCTACGAGCAGTACTTC. Translated, it gives CASSPEKGRTYEQYF.